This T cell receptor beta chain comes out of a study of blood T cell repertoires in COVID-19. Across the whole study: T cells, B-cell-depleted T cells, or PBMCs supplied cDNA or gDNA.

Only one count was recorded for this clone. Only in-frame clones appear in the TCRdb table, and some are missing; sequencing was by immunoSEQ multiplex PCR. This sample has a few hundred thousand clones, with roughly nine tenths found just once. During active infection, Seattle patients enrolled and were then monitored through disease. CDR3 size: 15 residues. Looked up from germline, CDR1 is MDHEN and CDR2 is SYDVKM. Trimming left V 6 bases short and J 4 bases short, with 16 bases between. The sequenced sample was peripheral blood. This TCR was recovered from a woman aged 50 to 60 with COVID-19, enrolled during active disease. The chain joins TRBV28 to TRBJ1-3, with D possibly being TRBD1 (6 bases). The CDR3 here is CASSPTGNKGNTIYF. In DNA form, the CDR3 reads TGTGCCAGCAGCCCTACAGGGAATAAAGGAAACACCATATATTTT. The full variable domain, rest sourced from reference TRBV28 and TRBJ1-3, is DVKVTQSSRYLVKRTGEKVFLECVQDMDHENMFWYRQDPGLGLRLIYFSYDVKMKEKGDIPEGYSVSREKKERFSLILESASTNQTSMYLCASSPTGNKGNTIYFGEGSWLTVV.